Listed here are 6 T cell receptor beta chains from one sample, sequenced in a study of follicular helper T cells after annual influenza vaccination. The table came from immunoSEQ multiplex PCR; TCRdb's copy has only in-frame clones and leaves some out. The sample lists roughly 2,000 clones; roughly 75% were seen once. Time point noted: 2015-2016 season, pre-vaccination. The sample in question was CXCR5+ CD38+ circulating T follicular helper cells from blood, obtained on the day of influenza vaccination. The sample's subset: circulating Tfh, non-naive CD4+CXCR5+PD-1+ (ICOS+CD38+ or ICOS-CD38-). The receptors derive from an adult who received the influenza vaccine.

The rearrangement links TRBV6-1 to TRBJ2-7; TRBD2 matches at 10 bases. Germline CDR1 reads MNHNS; CDR2 reads SASEGT. J was trimmed by 4 bases and V by 7 bases; bases with no gene match: 10. The CDR3 runs 15 residues. CDR3 sequence (DNA): TGTGCCAGCACCAGCGGGGGGGCTCGTTCTTACGAGCAGTACTTC. Protein: CASTSGGARSYEQYF.

This clone was observed a few times. This chain uses TRBV7-9 with TRBJ1-3, with 8 nucleotides matching TRBD1. Germline values: CDR1 SEHNR, CDR2 FQNEAQ (reference sequence). V lost 9 bases, J lost 2 bases, and 3 bases stayed unmatched. This CDR3 is 13 amino acids long. CDR3 amino acids: CARDRAAGNTIYF. The CDR3 DNA reads as TGTGCCAGGGACAGGGCTGCTGGAAACACCATATATTTT.

The rearrangement links TRBV6-5 to TRBJ2-2; weak D call: TRBD1 (5 bases). The germline V and J ends were trimmed by 4 bases and 3 bases, with 9 bases remaining between them. Looked up from germline, CDR1 is MNHEY and CDR2 is SVGAGI. The CDR3 extends over 14 amino acids. The CDR3, as DNA: TGTGCCAGCAGTTTAGGCAGGGACACCGGGGAGCTGTTTTTT. It encodes CASSLGRDTGELFF.

This clone was seen just once. V gene TRBV4-3 combines with J gene TRBJ1-2; D is unclear. V was pared by 3 bases and J by 4 bases, with 12 bases between. The CDR3 consists of 14 residues. CDR1 and CDR2 (germline): LGHNA, YSLEER. The DNA for the CDR3 is TGCGCCAGCAGCCATGCAGATACGGGCTATGGCTACACCTTC. It yields the protein CASSHADTGYGYTF.

The rearrangement uses TRBV27 and TRBJ1-5; a weak D match, TRBD1 (6 bases). Germline V gene data show CDR1 as MNHEY and CDR2 as SMNVEV (reference sequence). Trimming took 6 bases from V and 3 from J, leaving 18 bases between them. This CDR3 is 16 amino acids long. The CDR3 spells CASSNYRDGSNQPQHF. The CDR3 DNA reads TGTGCCAGCAGCAACTACAGGGACGGGTCCAATCAGCCCCAGCATTTT.

This clone was seen only once. The chain employs TRBV5-1 and TRBJ2-3; 11 nucleotides agree with TRBD2. With 6 bases clipped from V and 2 bases from J, the junction kept 5 bases outside the gene matches. This CDR3 contains 15 residues. Germline loops: CDR1 SGHRS, CDR2 YFSETQ. Here the CDR3 DNA reads TGCGCCAGCACTCTAGCGGGGGGTTACACAGATACGCAGTATTTT. Translation gives CASTLAGGYTDTQYF. Combining the CDR3 with reference TRBV5-1 and TRBJ2-3 gives the whole variable domain KAGVTQTPRYLIKTRGQQVTLSCSPISGHRSVSWYQQTPGQGLQFLFEYFSETQRNKGNFPGRFSGRQFSNSRSEMNVSTLELGDSALYLCASTLAGGYTDTQYFGPGTRLTVL.